This T cell receptor beta chain was identified during a study of blood T cells in healthy people across ages. Regarding the study as a whole: Unsorted PBMCs blocked a conclusive comparison of naive and antigen-experienced cells. Measured against age, TCR beta diversity per million T cells decreased in a roughly linear manner.

Through a sample-barcoded 5' primer and a J-beta primer mix, a second PCR was run for about 7 to 12 cycles. A template-switch adaptor containing 12 random nucleotides labeled each cDNA molecule. TCRdb reprocessed the 5' RACE reads with MiXCR, giving one entry per CDR3 protein. Of 790,000 or so distinct CDR3 sequences in the sample, less than 60% are singletons; the top ten hold about a sixth. This CDR3 contains 14 residues. Germline lookup yields CDR1 LGHNA and CDR2 YSLEER. V was cut by 0 bases and J by 8 bases, with 11 bases left in between. As to this clonotype: No antigen is known for it.

Material: blood. This clonotype was obtained from a man at least 80 years old in good health. This chain joins TRBV4-3 and TRBJ2-1, with D hard to call. CDR3 region: CASSQDDPGDEQFF. The CDR3 coding sequence is TGCGCCAGCAGCCAAGATGATCCCGGCGATGAGCAGTTCTTC.